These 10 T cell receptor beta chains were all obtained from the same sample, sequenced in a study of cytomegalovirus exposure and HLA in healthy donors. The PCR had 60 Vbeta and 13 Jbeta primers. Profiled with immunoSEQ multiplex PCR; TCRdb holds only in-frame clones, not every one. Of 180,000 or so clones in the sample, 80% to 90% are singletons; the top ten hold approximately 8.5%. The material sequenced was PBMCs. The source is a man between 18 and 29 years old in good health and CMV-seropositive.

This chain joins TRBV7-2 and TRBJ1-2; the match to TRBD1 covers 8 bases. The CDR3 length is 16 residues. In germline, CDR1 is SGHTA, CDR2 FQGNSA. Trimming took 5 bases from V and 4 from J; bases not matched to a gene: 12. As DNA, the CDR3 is TGTGCCAGCAGCGCCACGACAGGGGATCTTAGCTATGGCTACACCTTC. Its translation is CASSATTGDLSYGYTF.

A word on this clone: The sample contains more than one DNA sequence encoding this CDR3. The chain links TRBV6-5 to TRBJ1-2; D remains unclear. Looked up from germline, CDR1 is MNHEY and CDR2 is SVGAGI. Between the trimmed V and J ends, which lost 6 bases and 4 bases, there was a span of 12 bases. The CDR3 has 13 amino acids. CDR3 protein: CASRPGGPYGYTF. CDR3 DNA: TGTGCCAGCAGACCCGGAGGGCCCTATGGCTACACCTTC.

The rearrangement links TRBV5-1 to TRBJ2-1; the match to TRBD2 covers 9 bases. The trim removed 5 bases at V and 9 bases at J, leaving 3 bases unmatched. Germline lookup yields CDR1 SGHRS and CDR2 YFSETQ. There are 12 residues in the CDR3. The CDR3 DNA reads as TGCGCCAGCAGTTTGCGGGGGGGTGAGCAGTTCTTC. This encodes CASSLRGGEQFF.

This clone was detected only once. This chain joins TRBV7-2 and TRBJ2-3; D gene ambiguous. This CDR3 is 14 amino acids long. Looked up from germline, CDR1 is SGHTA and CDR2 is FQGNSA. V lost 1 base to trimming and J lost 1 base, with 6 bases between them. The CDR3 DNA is TGTGCCAGCAGCTTAGTGACTGGCACAGATACGCAGTATTTT. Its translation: CASSLVTGTDTQYF.

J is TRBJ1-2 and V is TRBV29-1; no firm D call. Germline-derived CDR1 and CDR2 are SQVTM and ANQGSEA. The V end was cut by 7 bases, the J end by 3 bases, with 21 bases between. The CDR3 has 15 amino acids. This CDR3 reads CSAFGRRRGDYGYTF. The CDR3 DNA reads TGCAGCGCCTTCGGGCGCAGGCGGGGTGACTATGGCTACACCTTC.

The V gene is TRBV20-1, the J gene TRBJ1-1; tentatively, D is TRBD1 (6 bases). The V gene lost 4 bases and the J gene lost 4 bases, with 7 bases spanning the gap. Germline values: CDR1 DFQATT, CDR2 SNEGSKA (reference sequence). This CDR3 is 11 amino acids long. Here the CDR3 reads CSAIGGTEAFF. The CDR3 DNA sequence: TGCAGTGCTATAGGGGGCACTGAAGCTTTCTTT.

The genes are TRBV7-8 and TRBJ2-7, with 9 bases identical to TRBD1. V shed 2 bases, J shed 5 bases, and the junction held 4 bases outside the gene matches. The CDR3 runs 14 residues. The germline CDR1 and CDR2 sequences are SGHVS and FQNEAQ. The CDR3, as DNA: TGTGCCAGCAGCTTACGGGACAGGGACGACGAGCAGTACTTC. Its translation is CASSLRDRDDEQYF.

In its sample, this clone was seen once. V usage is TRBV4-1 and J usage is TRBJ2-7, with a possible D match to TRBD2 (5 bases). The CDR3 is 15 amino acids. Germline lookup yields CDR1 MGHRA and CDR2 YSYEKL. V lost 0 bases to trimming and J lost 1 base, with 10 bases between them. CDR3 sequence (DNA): TGCGCCAGCAGCCAAGAGTTTACGGGGTCCTACGAGCAGTACTTC. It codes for CASSQEFTGSYEQYF.

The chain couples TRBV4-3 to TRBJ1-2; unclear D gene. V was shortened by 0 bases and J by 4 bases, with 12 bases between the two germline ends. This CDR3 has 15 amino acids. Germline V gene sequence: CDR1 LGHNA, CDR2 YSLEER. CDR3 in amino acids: CASSQELGGVYGYTF. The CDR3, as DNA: TGCGCCAGCAGCCAAGAATTAGGCGGGGTCTATGGCTACACCTTC.

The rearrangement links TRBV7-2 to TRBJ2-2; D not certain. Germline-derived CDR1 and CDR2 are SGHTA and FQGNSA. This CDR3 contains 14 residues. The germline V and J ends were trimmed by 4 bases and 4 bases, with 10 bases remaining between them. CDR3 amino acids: CASSWSRGTGELFF. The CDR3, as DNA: TGTGCCAGCAGCTGGTCGAGAGGCACCGGGGAGCTGTTTTTT.